These 5 T cell receptor beta chains were all obtained from the same sample, sequenced in a study of beta chain features in type 1 diabetes. Study conclusions and caveats: TCRB CDR3s from Type 1 diabetes patients were moderately but significantly shorter in all four CD4+ subsets.

As every portion of the isolated RNA was reverse transcribed, the sequencing read expressed TCRB transcripts. Some clones are missing from TCRdb's copy, which holds only in-frame ones; the method was immunoSEQ multiplex PCR. The repertoire includes hundreds of thousands of clones, around an eighth of them detected once, and just under 0.04% sits in the top ten. No cognate antigen is known for these TCRs. The sequencing input was naive CD4+ T cells from blood. Receptors originate from a man aged 18 to 30 with type 1 diabetes.

The J gene is TRBJ2-3, the V gene TRBV19; 8 nucleotides agree with TRBD1. CDR3 length: 12 residues. V lost 9 bases to trimming and J lost 3 bases; unmatched junction nucleotides: 2. Germline V lookup: CDR1 LNHDA, CDR2 SQIVND (reference sequence). Written as DNA, the CDR3 is TGTGCCAGCAACAGGGGGACAGATACGCAGTATTTT. Encoded protein: CASNRGTDTQYF.

This clone has more than one count but fewer than ten. This chain connects TRBV27 to TRBJ2-7; tentative D call: TRBD2 (6 bases). Trimming removed 3 bases at V and 6 bases at J, with 12 bases between. This CDR3 spans 13 amino acids. The germline V gene encodes CDR1 MNHEY and CDR2 SMNVEV (reference sequence). CDR3 in amino acids: CASSFYGGGEQYF. The CDR3 bases are TGTGCCAGCAGTTTTTACGGGGGTGGCGAGCAGTACTTC.

The rearrangement links TRBV18 to TRBJ2-1, with 7 bases that match TRBD1. V lost 3 bases and J lost 7; bases outside the gene matches: 9. Germline V gives CDR1 KGHSH, CDR2 LQKENI. The CDR3 length is 15 residues. In DNA form, the CDR3 reads TGTGCCAGCTCACCCGCGACAGGGTTAATTAATGAGCAGTTCTTC. It yields the protein CASSPATGLINEQFF.

This clone has only a few counts. The chain links TRBV29-1 to TRBJ2-1; the D is unclear. CDR3 length: 13 amino acids. The germline gives CDR1 SQVTM, CDR2 ANQGSEA. Trimming took off 4 bases at V and 0 bases at J, with 7 bases between the two ends. CDR3 protein: CSVAVSSYNEQFF. CDR3 bases: TGCAGCGTTGCGGTCAGCTCCTACAATGAGCAGTTCTTC.

The chain couples TRBV10-3 to TRBJ2-7; TRBD2 is a possible D gene (5 bases). V shed 4 bases and J shed 3 bases, with 13 bases lying between them. In germline, CDR1 is ENHRY, CDR2 SYGVKD. CDR3 length: 14 amino acids. In nucleotides, the CDR3 is TGTGCCATCAGTGGTAAGCGGTCCGACTACGAGCAGTACTTC. Translating it yields CAISGKRSDYEQYF.